This T cell receptor (beta chain) was captured by sequencing in a study of a mutant IDH1 vaccine in newly diagnosed glioma. Study-wide context: Onset of vaccination occurred 4-6 weeks following radiotherapy alone, or with temozolomide cycles. Sex distribution of treated patients was approximately 60% male and roughly 40% female; mean age was about 40 years.

Some clones are missing from TCRdb's copy, which holds only in-frame ones; the method was immunoSEQ multiplex PCR. The data hold 35,000 or so clones, with 70% to 85% observed a single time. Study conclusions and caveats: Overall, more than 85% of patients had vaccine-induced immune responses.

On this clone: Its antigen is not known.

The V and J ends lost 4 bases and 8 bases, in that order; junction bases with no gene match: 7. Germline V gives CDR1 SNHLY, CDR2 FYNNEI. The CDR3 spans 14 residues. Stated time point: week 5, during vaccination. Topical imiquimod accompanied each vaccine dose, which consisted of 300 ug of mutant IDH1 20-mer peptide. The chain combines TRBV2 with TRBJ2-1, with TRBD1 matching over 8 bases. Source: PBMCs, taken from a glioma patient whose treatment included an IDH1 peptide vaccine. The sequence was collected from a man younger than 40 with glioma. The CDR3 coding sequence is TGTGCCAGCAGTGTTGTCAGGGGGCGGGATGAGCAGTTCTTC. It specifies CASSVVRGRDEQFF.